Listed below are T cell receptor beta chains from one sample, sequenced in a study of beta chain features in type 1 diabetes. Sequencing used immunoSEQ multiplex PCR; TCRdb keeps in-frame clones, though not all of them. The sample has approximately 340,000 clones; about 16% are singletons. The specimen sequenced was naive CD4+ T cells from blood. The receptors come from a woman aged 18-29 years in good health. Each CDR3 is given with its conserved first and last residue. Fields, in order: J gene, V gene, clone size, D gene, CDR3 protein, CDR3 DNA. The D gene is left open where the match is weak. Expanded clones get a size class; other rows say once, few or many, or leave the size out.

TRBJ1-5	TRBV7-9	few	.	CASSPLGDNQPQHF	TGTGCCAGCAGCCCACTCGGTGACAATCAGCCCCAGCATTTT
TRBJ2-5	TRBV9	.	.	CASSSVSVETQYF	TGTGCCAGCAGCAGCGTAAGTGTCGAGACCCAGTACTTC
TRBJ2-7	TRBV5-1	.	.	CASSPPPGEQYF	TGCGCCAGCAGCCCTCCCCCAGGGGAGCAGTACTTC
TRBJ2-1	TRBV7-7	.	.	CASSLSWSSYNEQFF	TGTGCTAGCAGCTTATCGTGGAGCTCCTACAATGAGCAGTTCTTC
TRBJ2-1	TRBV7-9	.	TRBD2	CASSSAGVLPEQFF	TGTGCCAGCAGCTCAGCGGGAGTTTTGCCTGAGCAGTTCTTC
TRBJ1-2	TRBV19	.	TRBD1	CASGDRVMNGYTF	TGTGCCAGCGGGGACAGGGTGATGAATGGCTACACCTTC
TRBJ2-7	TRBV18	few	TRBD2	CASSPGTKSHEQYF	TGTGCCAGCTCACCGGGGACTAAGAGCCACGAGCAGTACTTC
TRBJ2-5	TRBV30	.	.	CAFGHPETQYF	TGTGCCTTTGGACACCCAGAGACCCAGTACTTC
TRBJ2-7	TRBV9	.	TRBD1	CASSVGDRSSYEQYF	TGTGCCAGCAGCGTAGGGGACAGATCCTCCTACGAGCAGTACTTC
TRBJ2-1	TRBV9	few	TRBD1	CASSVFRGNEQFF	TGTGCCAGCAGCGTATTCAGGGGGAATGAGCAGTTCTTC
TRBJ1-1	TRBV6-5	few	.	CASSYTMGAGTEAFF	TGTGCCAGCAGTTACACAATGGGGGCTGGCACTGAAGCTTTCTTT
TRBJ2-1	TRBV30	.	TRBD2	CAWSGQLAGGSSSYNEQFF	TGTGCCTGGAGTGGCCAACTAGCGGGAGGCTCAAGCTCCTACAATGAGCAGTTCTTC
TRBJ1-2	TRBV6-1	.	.	CASSEAGGIYGYTF	TGTGCCAGCAGTGAAGCAGGGGGTATCTATGGCTACACCTTC
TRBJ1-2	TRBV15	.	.	CATSRDRQGYGYTF	TGTGCCACCAGCAGAGATAGGCAGGGGTATGGCTACACCTTC
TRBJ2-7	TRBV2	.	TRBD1	CASNNGPGTGKQYF	TGTGCCAGCAACAACGGTCCCGGGACAGGGAAGCAGTACTTC
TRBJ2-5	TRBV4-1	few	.	CASSWAYQETQYF	TGCGCCAGCAGCTGGGCATACCAAGAGACCCAGTACTTC
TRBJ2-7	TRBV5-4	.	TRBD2	CASSLVGSGVSYEQYF	TGTGCCAGCAGCTTGGTGGGTAGCGGGGTCTCCTACGAGCAGTACTTC
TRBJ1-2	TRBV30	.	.	CAWSNPGYGYTF	TGTGCCTGGAGTAACCCAGGGTATGGCTACACCTTC
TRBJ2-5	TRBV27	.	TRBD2	CASRAGGETQYF	TGTGCCAGCAGAGCCGGGGGGGAGACCCAGTACTTC
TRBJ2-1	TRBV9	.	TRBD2	CASSVTSGIYNEQFF	TGTGCCAGCAGCGTAACTAGCGGGATTTACAATGAGCAGTTCTTC
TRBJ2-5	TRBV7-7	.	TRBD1	CASRGTGATNQETQYF	TGTGCCAGCAGGGGAACAGGGGCTACAAACCAAGAGACCCAGTACTTC
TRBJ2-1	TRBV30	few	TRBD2	CAWSVGASGSSYNEQFF	TGTGCCTGGAGTGTAGGGGCTAGCGGGAGCTCCTACAATGAGCAGTTCTTC
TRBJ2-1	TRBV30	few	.	CAWSDGGSYNEQFF	TGTGCCTGGAGCGATGGCGGGTCCTACAATGAGCAGTTCTTC
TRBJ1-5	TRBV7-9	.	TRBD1	CASSLTGSNQPQHF	TGTGCCAGCAGCTTGACAGGGAGCAATCAGCCCCAGCATTTT
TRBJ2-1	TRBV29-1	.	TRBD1	CSVLGQSSYNEQFF	TGCAGCGTTTTGGGACAGAGCTCCTACAATGAGCAGTTCTTC
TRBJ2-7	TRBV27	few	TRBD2	CASSLWGTSHEQYF	TGTGCCAGCAGTTTATGGGGGACTAGCCACGAGCAGTACTTC
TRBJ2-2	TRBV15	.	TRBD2	CATSRGASGRADTGELFF	TGTGCCACCAGCAGAGGAGCTAGCGGGAGGGCCGACACCGGGGAGCTGTTTTTT
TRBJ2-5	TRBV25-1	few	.	CASSEWAAGRIQETQYF	TGTGCCAGCAGTGAATGGGCGGCGGGGAGGATCCAAGAGACCCAGTACTTC
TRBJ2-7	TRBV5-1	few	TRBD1	CASSVAQGAYEQYF	TGCGCCAGCAGCGTAGCACAGGGGGCCTACGAGCAGTACTTC
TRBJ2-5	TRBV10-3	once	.	CAISGGGHPAWETQYF	TGTGCCATCAGTGGTGGGGGACATCCCGCGTGGGAGACCCAGTACTTC
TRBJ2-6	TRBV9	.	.	CASSIRGSSGANVLTF	TGTGCCAGCAGCATCAGGGGATCCTCTGGGGCCAACGTCCTGACTTTC